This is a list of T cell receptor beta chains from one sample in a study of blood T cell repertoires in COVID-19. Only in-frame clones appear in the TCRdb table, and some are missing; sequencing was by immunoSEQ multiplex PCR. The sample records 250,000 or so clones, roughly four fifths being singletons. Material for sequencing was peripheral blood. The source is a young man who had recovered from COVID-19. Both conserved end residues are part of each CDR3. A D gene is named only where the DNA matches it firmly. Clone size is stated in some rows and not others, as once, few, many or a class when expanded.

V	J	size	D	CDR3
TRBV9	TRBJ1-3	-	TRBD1	CASSLLRDRGLGNTIYF
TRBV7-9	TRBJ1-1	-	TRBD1	CASSFQAVTGAVGTEAFF
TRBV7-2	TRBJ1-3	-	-	CASSLSGVGNTIYF
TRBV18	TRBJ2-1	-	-	CASSPPSGAGNEQFF
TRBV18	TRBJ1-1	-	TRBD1	CASSPTTGWSEAFF
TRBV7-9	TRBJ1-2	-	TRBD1	CASSPWTGDDYGYTF
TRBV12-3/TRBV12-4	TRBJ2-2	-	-	CATTRVNTGELFF
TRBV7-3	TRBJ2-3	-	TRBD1	CASSPKTRDRLTDTQYF
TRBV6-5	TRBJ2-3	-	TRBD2	CASRESGVWDTQYF
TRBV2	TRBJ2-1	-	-	CASNRAIGEQFF
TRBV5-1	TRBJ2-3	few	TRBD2	CASSPGGSGETDTQYF
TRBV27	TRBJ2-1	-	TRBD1	CASSLWTGSDNEQFF
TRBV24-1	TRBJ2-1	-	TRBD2	CATSALGLAGGRPTNEQFF
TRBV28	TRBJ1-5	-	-	CASTVAEWESGNQPQHF
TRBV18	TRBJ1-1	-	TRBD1	CASSAIEGAQNTEAFF
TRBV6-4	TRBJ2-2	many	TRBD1	CASSVDRDTGELFF